One sample yielded the 12 T cell receptor beta chains listed below, sequenced in a study of T cell responses to AZD1222 COVID-19 vaccine. Sequencing used immunoSEQ multiplex PCR; TCRdb keeps in-frame clones, though not all of them. Of approximately 140,000 clones in the sample, 88% were seen once. This specimen was peripheral blood, taken on day 0 of AZD1222 vaccination. The receptor set was obtained from an adult in good health.

The rearrangement uses TRBV6-5 and TRBJ1-1; D remains unclear. In germline, CDR1 is MNHEY, CDR2 SVGAGI. This CDR3 is 14 amino acids long. V was shortened by 2 bases and J by 6 bases, with 13 bases between the two germline ends. The CDR3: CASSYVAGRAEAFF. In DNA, the CDR3 is TGTGCCAGCAGTTACGTGGCGGGAAGAGCTGAAGCTTTCTTT.

This chain joins TRBV19 and TRBJ1-1; no clear D. V lost 2 bases to trimming and J lost 8 bases, with 9 bases between them. CDR1 LNHDA and CDR2 SQIVND come from the germline V gene (reference sequence). This CDR3 has 12 amino acids. DNA of the CDR3: TGTGCCAGTAGTATAAACAGCCGCGAAGCTTTCTTT. The encoded protein is CASSINSREAFF.

The chain carries TRBV28 and TRBJ1-6; no clear D. V was trimmed by 8 bases and J by 13 bases, leaving 18 bases between them. CDR3 length: 13 residues. The germline CDR1 and CDR2 sequences are MDHEN and SYDVKM. The CDR3 reads CASLGLPIAPLHF. The CDR3, as DNA: TGTGCCAGCTTAGGCCTCCCAATAGCGCCCCTCCACTTT.

The rearrangement links TRBV5-1 to TRBJ1-2; no reliable D call. Trimming removed 4 bases from V and 2 bases from J, with 9 bases in between. Looked up from germline, CDR1 is SGHRS and CDR2 is YFSETQ. The CDR3 contains 13 residues. The CDR3 region is CASSRETNYGYTF. DNA for the CDR3: TGCGCCAGCAGCCGGGAGACCAACTATGGCTACACCTTC.

The chain is built from TRBV20-1 and TRBJ1-2; TRBD1 is a possible D gene (5 bases). V was trimmed by 3 bases and J by 8 bases, leaving 19 bases between them. There are 14 residues in the CDR3. Germline V gene data show CDR1 as DFQATT and CDR2 as SNEGSKA (reference sequence). CDR3 nucleotides: TGCAGTGCTAGTCTCCAGGGACGGGAAGGAGGCTACACCTTC. Its translation is CSASLQGREGGYTF.

Concerning this clone itself: Other nucleotide sequences in the sample specify the same CDR3. The gene calls are TRBV3-1 (or the pseudogene TRBV3-2) and TRBJ1-1; 7 bases are a match to TRBD1. The CDR3 has 14 residues. V was clipped by 4 bases and J by 4 bases; unmatched bases: 6. Per germline, CDR1 LGHDT and CDR2 YNNKEL (reference sequence). Written as DNA, the CDR3 is TGTGCCAGCAGCCCGACAGGGCGGGGCACTGAAGCTTTCTTT. Translating gives CASSPTGRGTEAFF.

The rearrangement uses TRBV7-9 and TRBJ1-6; TRBD1 matches at 8 bases. This CDR3 is 19 amino acids long. CDR1 is SEHNR, CDR2 FQNEAQ, per germline (reference sequence). J gave up 6 bases and V 5 bases, and 18 bases lay outside the gene matches. CDR3: CASSLHTLTGVRSNSPLHF. The CDR3 DNA follows: TGTGCCAGCAGCCTACATACGCTGACAGGGGTGAGGTCTAATTCACCCCTCCACTTT.

Only one count was recorded for this clone. This chain links TRBV28 with TRBJ1-2; 10 bases agree with TRBD1. CDR1 and CDR2 (germline): MDHEN, SYDVKM. The CDR3 is 14 residues long. V shed 2 bases and J 10 bases; nucleotides not matched to a gene: 7. The CDR3 DNA sequence: TGTGCCAGCAGTTTAGACAGGGGGCTGCGCCTCTACACCTTC. This codes for CASSLDRGLRLYTF.

V gene TRBV9 combines with J gene TRBJ1-1; D perhaps matches TRBD1 (5 bases). CDR1 and CDR2 (germline): SGDLS, YYNGEE. Trimming took off 0 bases at V and 0 bases at J, with 9 bases between the two ends. There are 15 residues in the CDR3. The CDR3 protein is CASSVAWGVNTEAFF. For the CDR3, the DNA is TGTGCCAGCAGCGTAGCTTGGGGGGTGAACACTGAAGCTTTCTTT.

This chain joins TRBV28 and TRBJ2-2; 10 nucleotides line up with TRBD2. V lost 11 bases, J lost 1 base, and 4 bases stayed unmatched. Germline CDR1 and CDR2: MDHEN and SYDVKM. This CDR3 is built from 14 residues. The CDR3 nucleotides are TGTGCCGCACTAGCGGGGCTGAACACCGGGGAGCTGTTTTTT. The encoded protein is CAALAGLNTGELFF.

The chain has TRBV6-6 and TRBJ2-1; D unresolved. V lost 8 bases and J lost 5, with 4 bases in between. This CDR3 comprises 10 residues. Germline CDR1 MNHNY, CDR2 SVGAGI (reference sequence). In DNA form, the CDR3 reads TGTGCCAGCGGCGACAATGAGCAGTTCTTC. The encoded protein is CASGDNEQFF.

V usage is TRBV9 and J usage is TRBJ1-1; 7 positions match TRBD1. CDR1 and CDR2 (germline): SGDLS, YYNGEE. The CDR3 length is 14 residues. V was clipped by 3 bases and J by 6 bases; unmatched bases: 8. In nucleotides, the CDR3 is TGTGCCAGCAGCGGACAGGGTTTAGGCGCTGAAGCTTTCTTT. Translating gives CASSGQGLGAEAFF.